The present T cell receptor beta chain was sequenced within a study of blood T cell repertoires in COVID-19. Study information: T cells, B-cell-depleted T cells, or PBMCs supplied cDNA or gDNA.

CDR1 and CDR2 (germline): MRHNA, SNTAGT. This CDR3 spans 15 amino acids. Points on this clone: A read error may produce the germline difference seen at one junction end.

Per the study methods: Quantification of nucleated cells was approximated via reference gene primer amplification. Sequencing used immunoSEQ multiplex PCR; TCRdb keeps in-frame clones, though not all of them. The V and J calls and the clone size are those of that table, but D and trimming were determined from the DNA. The sample holds 71,000 or so clones, around 83% seen once. The sample consisted of peripheral blood. The source of this sequence is a man aged 65-85 years with acute or convalescent COVID-19. This chain connects TRBV6-4 to TRBJ1-2; D ambiguous. CDR3 in amino acids: CASSPTSGGNYDYTF. The CDR3 DNA reads as TGTGCCAGCAGTCCTACATCGGGCGGGAACTATGACTACACCTTC.